This T cell receptor beta chain is from a study of Ad26.COV2.S vaccination and SARS-CoV-2 variants. Overall study findings and caveats: Total T cell responses, in the TCR breadth and depth analyses, may have been underestimated. Post-vaccination breadth of spike-specific CD8+ and CD4+ T cell responses was reportedly substantial. Placebo recipients trailed vaccine recipients in spike-specific TCR breadth.

CDR3 length: 14 amino acids. Documented treatment: 15 to 20 received Ad26.COV2.S at low or high dose, single or two shots; about 5 received placebo; per-sample allocation not given. Day 63 after the first vaccine or placebo injection was the time point for sampling. Vaccination used an Ad26 vector expressing Wuhan-strain SARS-CoV-2 spike. Concerning this clone: Antigen specificity is unknown.

Assay used: immunoSEQ multiplex PCR; TCRdb lists only in-frame clones, some missing. The sample lists some 460,000 clones; 80% to 90% were seen once. This chain connects TRBV21-1 to TRBJ2-2; the table's D gene call, TRBD2, was not cross checked with the DNA. TRBV21-1 is a known pseudogene. The sequence was collected from a person aged 18 to 59 who received the Ad26.COV2.S COVID-19 vaccine or a placebo. The sample consisted of peripheral blood, taken in a trial of Ad26.COV2.S vaccine versus placebo. DNA for the CDR3: TGTGCCAGCAGCAAAGGCGGGGACACCGGGGAGCTGTTTTTT. Translating it yields CASSKGGDTGELFF.